This T cell receptor beta chain was identified in a study of T cell repertoires in cytomegalovirus infection. Study information: Recently identified HLA-C-restricted CMV epitopes and well-studied HLA-B-restricted CMV epitopes were used by the study.

For this clonotype: Its cognate antigen is unknown. A much larger clone sits a single nucleotide away, making a read error possible. The final CDR3 position lacks the conserved phenylalanine or tryptophan, pointing to a likely read error.

This CDR3 is built from 13 residues. Trimming took 1 base from V and 7 from J, leaving 10 bases between them. Looked up from germline, CDR1 is SGHVS and CDR2 is FQNEAQ. Regarding the study as a whole: Summed frequency of shared TCR beta families picked out CMV carriers who also had the relevant HLA. The ex vivo response showed dominance by HLA-C-restricted CMV-specific TCR beta clonotypes.

One entry per CDR3 protein results from TCRdb running MiXCR on the reads. The data contain about 770,000 distinct CDR3 sequences, roughly 29% of them singletons. V is TRBV7-8 and J is TRBJ2-5; D may be TRBD1 or TRBD2 (5 bases each). The input for sequencing was cultured CD8+ T cells from PBMCs, taken from culture after CMV antigen stimulation. The TCR comes from a human donor in good health (CMV status not recorded). Some clones in this sample may be carry-over from other donors' samples. Here the CDR3 reads CASSLGGEGTQYY. Here the CDR3 DNA reads TGTGCCAGCAGCTTAGGAGGGGAAGGGACCCAGTACTAC.